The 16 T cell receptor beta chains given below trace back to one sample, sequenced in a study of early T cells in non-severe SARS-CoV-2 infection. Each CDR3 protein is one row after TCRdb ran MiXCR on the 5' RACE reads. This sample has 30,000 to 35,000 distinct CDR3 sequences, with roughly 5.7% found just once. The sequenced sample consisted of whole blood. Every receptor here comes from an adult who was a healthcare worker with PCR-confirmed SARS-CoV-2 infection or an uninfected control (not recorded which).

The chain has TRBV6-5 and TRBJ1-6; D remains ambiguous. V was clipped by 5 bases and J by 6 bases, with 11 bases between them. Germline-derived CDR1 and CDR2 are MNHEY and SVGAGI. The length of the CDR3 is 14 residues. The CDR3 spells CASSRASVNSPLHF. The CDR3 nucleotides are TGTGCCAGCAGTCGGGCGTCGGTTAATTCACCCCTCCACTTT.

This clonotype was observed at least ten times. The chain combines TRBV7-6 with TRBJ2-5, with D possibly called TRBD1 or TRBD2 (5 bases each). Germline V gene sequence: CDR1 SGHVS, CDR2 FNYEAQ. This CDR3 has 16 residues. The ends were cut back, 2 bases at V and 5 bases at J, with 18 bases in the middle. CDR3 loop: CASSLFGQGPVETQYF. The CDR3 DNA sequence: TGTGCCAGCAGCTTATTTGGGCAGGGACCAGTGGAGACCCAGTACTTC.

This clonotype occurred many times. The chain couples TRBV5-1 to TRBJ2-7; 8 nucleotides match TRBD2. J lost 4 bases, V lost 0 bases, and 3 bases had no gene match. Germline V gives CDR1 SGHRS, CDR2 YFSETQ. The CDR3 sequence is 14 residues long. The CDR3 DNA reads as TGCGCCAGCAGCTTGGAGGGACTAGTATACGAGCAGTACTTC. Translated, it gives CASSLEGLVYEQYF.

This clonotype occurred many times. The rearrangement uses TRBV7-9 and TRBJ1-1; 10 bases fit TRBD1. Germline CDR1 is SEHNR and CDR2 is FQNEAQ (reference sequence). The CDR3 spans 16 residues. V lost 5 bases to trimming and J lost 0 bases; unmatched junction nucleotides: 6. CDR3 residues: CASSPGQGGMNTEAFF. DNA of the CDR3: TGTGCCAGCAGCCCAGGACAGGGGGGAATGAACACTGAAGCTTTCTTT.

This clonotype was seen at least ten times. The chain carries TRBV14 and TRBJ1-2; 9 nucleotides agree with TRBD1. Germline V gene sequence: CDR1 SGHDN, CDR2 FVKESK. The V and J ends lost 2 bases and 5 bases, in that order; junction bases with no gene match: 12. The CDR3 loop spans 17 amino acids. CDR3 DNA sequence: TGTGCCAGCAGCCAACGGACAGGGGCCCTTCTTACTTATGGCTACACCTTC. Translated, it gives CASSQRTGALLTYGYTF.

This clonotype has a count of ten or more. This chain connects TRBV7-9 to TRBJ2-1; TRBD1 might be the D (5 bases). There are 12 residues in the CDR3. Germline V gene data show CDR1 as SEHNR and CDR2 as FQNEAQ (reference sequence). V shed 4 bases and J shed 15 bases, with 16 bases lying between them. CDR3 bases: TGTGCCAGCAGCTACAATCAGGGAAGGCTGTTCTTC. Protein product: CASSYNQGRLFF.

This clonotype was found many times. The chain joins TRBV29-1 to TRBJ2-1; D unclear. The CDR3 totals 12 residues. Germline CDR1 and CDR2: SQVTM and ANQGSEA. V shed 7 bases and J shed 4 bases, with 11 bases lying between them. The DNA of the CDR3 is TGCAGCGCACCCAACGAGTACAATGAGCAGTTCTTC. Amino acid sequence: CSAPNEYNEQFF.

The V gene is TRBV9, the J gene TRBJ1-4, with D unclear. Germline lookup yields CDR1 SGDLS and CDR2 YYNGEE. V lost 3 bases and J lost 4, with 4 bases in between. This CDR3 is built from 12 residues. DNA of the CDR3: TGTGCCAGCAGCGACTTTAATGAAAAACTGTTTTTT. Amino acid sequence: CASSDFNEKLFF.

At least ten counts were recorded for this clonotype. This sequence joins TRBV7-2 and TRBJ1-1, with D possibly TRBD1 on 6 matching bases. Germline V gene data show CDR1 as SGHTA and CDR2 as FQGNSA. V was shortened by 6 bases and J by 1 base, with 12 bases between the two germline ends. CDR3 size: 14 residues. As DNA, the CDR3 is TGTGCCAGCAGGCGGGACACCTCGAACACTGAAGCTTTCTTT. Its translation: CASRRDTSNTEAFF. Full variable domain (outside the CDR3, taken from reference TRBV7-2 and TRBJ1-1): GAGVSQSPSNKVTEKGKDVELRCDPISGHTALYWYRQSLGQGLEFLIYFQGNSAPDKSGLPSDRFSAERTGGSVSTLTIQRTQQEDSAVYLCASRRDTSNTEAFFGQGTRLTVV.

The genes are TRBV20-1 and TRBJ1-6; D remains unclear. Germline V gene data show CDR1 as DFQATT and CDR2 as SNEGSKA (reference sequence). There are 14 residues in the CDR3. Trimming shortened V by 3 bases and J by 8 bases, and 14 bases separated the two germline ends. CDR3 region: CSASGGLSDSPLHF. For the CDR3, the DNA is TGCAGTGCTAGCGGCGGGCTGTCTGATTCACCCCTCCACTTT.

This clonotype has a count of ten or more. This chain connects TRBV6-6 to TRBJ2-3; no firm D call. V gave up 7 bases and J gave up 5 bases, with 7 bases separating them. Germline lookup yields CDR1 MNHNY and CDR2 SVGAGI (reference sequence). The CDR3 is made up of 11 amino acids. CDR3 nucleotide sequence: TGTGCCAGCACCCACAGAGATACGCAGTATTTT. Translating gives CASTHRDTQYF.

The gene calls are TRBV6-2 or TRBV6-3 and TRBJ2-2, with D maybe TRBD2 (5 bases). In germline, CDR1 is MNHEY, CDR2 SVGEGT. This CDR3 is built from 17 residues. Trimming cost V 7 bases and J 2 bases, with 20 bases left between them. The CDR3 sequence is CASTQRFSGSNTGELFF. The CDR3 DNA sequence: TGTGCCAGCACCCAGAGATTTAGTGGGAGTAACACCGGGGAGCTGTTTTTT.

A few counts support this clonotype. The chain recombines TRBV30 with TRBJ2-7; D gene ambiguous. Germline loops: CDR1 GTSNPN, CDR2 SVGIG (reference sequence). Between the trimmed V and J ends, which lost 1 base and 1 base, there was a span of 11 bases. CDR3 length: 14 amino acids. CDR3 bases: TGTGCCTGGAGTGAGGCTCCAGGATCCTACGAGCAGTACTTC. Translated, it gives CAWSEAPGSYEQYF.

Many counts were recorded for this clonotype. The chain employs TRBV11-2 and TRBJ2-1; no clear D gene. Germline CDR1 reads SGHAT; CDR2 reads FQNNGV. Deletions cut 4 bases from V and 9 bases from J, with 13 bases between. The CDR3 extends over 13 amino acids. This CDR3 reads CASSSDPEIEQFF. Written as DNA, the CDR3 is TGTGCCAGCAGCTCAGACCCGGAGATTGAGCAGTTCTTC.

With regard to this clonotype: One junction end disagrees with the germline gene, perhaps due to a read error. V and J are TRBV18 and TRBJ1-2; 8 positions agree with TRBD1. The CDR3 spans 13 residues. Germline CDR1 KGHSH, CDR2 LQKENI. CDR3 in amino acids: CVSSRTGTYGYTF. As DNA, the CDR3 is TGTGTCAGCTCAAGGACAGGGACCTATGGCTACACCTTC.

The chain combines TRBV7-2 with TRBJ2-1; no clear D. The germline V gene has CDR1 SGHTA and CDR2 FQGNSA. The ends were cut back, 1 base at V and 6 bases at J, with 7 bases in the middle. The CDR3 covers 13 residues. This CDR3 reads CASSLGISNEQFF. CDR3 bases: TGTGCCAGCAGCTTAGGGATCTCCAATGAGCAGTTCTTC.